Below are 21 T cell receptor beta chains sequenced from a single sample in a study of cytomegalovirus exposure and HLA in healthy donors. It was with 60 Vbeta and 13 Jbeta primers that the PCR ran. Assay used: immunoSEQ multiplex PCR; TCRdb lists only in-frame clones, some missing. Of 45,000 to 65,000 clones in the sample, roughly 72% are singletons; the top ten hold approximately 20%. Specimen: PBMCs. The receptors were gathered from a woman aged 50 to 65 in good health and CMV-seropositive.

This CDR3 is CASSPGEGYEQYF. The CDR3, as DNA: TGCGCCAGCAGCCCAGGGGAGGGCTACGAGCAGTACTTC. This sequence joins TRBV4-1 and TRBJ2-7; weak D call: TRBD2 (7 bases). CDR1 and CDR2 from the germline V gene are MGHRA and YSYEKL. The CDR3 has 13 amino acids. V lost 4 bases and J lost 3, with 10 bases in between.

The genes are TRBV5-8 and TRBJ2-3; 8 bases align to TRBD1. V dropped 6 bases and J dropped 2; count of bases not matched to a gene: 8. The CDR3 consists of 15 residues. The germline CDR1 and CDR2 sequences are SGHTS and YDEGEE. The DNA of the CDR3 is TGTGCCAGCAATACGGGGACAGGTCTCACAGATACGCAGTATTTT. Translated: CASNTGTGLTDTQYF.

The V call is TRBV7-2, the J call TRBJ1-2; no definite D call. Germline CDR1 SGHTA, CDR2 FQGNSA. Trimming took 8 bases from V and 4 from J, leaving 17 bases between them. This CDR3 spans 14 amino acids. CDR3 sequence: CASRVRSSLYGYTF. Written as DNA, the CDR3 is TGTGCCAGCCGGGTACGATCATCACTCTATGGCTACACCTTC.

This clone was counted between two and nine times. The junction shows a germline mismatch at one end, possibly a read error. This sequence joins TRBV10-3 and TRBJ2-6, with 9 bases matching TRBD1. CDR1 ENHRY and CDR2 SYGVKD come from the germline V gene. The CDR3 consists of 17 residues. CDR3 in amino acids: CASSGTRTGVGANVLTF. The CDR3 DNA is TGTGCCAGCAGTGGGACGCGGACAGGGGTAGGGGCCAACGTCCTGACTTTC.

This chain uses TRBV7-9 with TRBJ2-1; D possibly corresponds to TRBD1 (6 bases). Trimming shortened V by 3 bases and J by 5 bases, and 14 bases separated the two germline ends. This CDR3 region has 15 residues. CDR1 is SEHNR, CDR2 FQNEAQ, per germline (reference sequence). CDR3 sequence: CASSLDSKNHNEQFF. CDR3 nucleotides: TGTGCCAGCAGCTTGGACAGCAAGAATCACAATGAGCAGTTCTTC. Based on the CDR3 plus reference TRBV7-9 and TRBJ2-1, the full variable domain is DTGVSQNPRHKITKRGQNVTFRCDPISEHNRLYWYRQTLGQGPEFLTYFQNEAQLEKSRLLSDRFSAERPKGSFSTLEIQRTEQGDSAMYLCASSLDSKNHNEQFFGPGTRLTVL.

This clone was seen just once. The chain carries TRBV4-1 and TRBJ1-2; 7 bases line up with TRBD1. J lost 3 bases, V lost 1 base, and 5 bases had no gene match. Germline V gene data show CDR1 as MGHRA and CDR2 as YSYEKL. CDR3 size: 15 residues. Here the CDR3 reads CASSQGTGVYYGYTF. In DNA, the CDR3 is TGCGCCAGCAGCCAAGGTACAGGGGTCTACTATGGCTACACCTTC.

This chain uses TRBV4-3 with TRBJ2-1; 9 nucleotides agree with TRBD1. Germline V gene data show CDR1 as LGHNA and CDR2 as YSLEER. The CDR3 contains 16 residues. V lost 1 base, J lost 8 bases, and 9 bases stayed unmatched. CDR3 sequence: CASSQGDREGSDEQFF. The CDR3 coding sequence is TGCGCCAGCAGCCAAGGGGACAGGGAGGGGTCAGATGAGCAGTTCTTC.

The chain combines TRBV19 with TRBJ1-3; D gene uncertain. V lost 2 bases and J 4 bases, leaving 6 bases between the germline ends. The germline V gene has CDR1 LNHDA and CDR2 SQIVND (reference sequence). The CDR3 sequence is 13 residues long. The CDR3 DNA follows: TGTGCCAGTAGTATAACAGACGGAAACACCATATATTTT. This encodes CASSITDGNTIYF.

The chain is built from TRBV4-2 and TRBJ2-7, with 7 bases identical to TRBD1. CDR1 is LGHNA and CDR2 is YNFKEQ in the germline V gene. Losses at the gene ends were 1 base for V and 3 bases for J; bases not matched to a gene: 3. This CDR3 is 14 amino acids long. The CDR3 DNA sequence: TGTGCCAGCAGCCAAGCCGCAGGGGGCTACGAGCAGTACTTC. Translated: CASSQAAGGYEQYF.

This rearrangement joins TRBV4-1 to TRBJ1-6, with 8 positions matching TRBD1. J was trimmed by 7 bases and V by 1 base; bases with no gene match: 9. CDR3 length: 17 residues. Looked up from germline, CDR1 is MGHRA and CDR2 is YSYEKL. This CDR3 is CASSQVVTGVGNSPLHF. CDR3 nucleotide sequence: TGCGCCAGCAGCCAAGTTGTGACAGGGGTAGGAAATTCACCCCTCCACTTT.

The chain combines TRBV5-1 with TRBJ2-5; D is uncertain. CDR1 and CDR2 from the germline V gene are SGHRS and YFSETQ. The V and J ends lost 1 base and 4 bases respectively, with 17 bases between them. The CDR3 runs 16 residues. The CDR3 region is CASSLRSLRTGETQYF. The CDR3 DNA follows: TGCGCCAGCAGCTTGAGGTCCCTCCGAACGGGAGAGACCCAGTACTTC. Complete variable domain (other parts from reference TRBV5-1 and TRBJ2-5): KAGVTQTPRYLIKTRGQQVTLSCSPISGHRSVSWYQQTPGQGLQFLFEYFSETQRNKGNFPGRFSGRQFSNSRSEMNVSTLELGDSALYLCASSLRSLRTGETQYFGPGTRLLVL.

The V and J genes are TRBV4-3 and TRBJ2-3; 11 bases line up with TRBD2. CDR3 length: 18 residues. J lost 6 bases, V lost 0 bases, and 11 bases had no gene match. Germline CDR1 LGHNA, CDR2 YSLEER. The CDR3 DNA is TGCGCCAGCAGCCAAGAGGCCCCTCTAGCGGGGGGTCCCGATACGCAGTATTTT. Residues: CASSQEAPLAGGPDTQYF.

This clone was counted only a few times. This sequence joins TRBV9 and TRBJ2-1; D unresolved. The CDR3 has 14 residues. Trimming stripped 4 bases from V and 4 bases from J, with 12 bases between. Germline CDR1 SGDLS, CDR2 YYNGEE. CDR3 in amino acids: CASSPPEAYNEQFF. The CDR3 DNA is TGTGCCAGCAGCCCACCTGAAGCATACAATGAGCAGTTCTTC.

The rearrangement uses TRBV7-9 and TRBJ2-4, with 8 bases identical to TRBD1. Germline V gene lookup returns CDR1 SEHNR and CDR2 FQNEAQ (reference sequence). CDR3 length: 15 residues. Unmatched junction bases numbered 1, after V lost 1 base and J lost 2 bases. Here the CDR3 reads CASSLGQGTKNIQYF. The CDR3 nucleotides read TGTGCCAGCAGCTTAGGACAGGGGACCAAAAACATTCAGTACTTC.

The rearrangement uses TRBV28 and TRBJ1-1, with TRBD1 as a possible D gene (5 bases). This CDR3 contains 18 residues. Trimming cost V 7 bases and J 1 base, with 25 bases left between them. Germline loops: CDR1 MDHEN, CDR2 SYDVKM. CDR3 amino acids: CASTPYVSRVGSNTEAFF. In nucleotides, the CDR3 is TGTGCCAGCACCCCCTACGTGTCCAGGGTCGGTTCGAACACTGAAGCTTTCTTT.

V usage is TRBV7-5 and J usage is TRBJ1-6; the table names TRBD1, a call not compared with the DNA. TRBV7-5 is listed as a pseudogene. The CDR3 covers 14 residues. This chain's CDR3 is CVRSWDRTNSPLHF. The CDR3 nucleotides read TGTGTCAGAAGCTGGGACAGGACAAATTCACCCCTCCACTTT.

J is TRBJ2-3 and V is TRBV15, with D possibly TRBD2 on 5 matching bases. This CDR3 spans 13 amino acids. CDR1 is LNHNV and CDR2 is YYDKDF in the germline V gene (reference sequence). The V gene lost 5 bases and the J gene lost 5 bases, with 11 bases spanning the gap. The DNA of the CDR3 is TGTGCCACCAGCCCTCTCCGGGGAGATACGCAGTATTTT. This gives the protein CATSPLRGDTQYF.

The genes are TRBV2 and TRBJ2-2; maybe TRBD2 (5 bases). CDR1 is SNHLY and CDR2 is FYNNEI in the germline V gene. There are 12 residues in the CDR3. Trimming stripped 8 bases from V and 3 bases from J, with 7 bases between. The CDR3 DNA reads TGTGCCAGCTTGGAGGACACCGGGGAGCTGTTTTTT. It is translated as CASLEDTGELFF.

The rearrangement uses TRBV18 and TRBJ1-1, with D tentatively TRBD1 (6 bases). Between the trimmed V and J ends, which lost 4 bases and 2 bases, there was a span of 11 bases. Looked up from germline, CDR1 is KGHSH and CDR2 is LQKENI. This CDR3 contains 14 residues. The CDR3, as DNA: TGTGCCAGCTCACAAACACAGGGTAACACTGAAGCTTTCTTT. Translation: CASSQTQGNTEAFF.

For the CDR3, the DNA is TGCGCCAGCAGCTTTGACTCAGGGCTCGGTGGCTCTGGAAACACCATATATTTT. Encoded protein: CASSFDSGLGGSGNTIYF. This chain joins TRBV4-3 and TRBJ1-3; tentatively, D is TRBD1 (5 bases). The length of the CDR3 is 18 residues. V was shortened by 5 bases and J by 0 bases, with 20 bases between the two germline ends. Germline CDR1 reads LGHNA; CDR2 reads YSLEER.

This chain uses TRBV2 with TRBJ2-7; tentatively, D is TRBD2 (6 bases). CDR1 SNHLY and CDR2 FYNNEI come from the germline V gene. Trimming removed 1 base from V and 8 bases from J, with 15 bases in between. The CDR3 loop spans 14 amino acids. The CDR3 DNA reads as TGTGCCAGCAGTGAAGAAGGGACTGCCGTGAAGCAGTACTTC. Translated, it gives CASSEEGTAVKQYF.